What follows is one T cell receptor (beta chain) and its context. The data originate from a study of blood T cell repertoires in COVID-19. Study details: Material from acute and convalescent COVID-19 was sourced from the United States, Italy and Spain. Sources were T cells, B-cell-depleted T cells, or PBMCs; the material itself was cDNA or gDNA.

As handled by the study authors: Estimated nucleated cell counts came from reference gene primer amplification. Repertoires were generated with immunoSEQ multiplex PCR, while TCRdb's copy carries only in-frame clones and drops some. V and J calls plus clone size are reproduced from that table; the DNA served to infer D and trimming. The data hold about 53,000 clones, with 85% to 90% observed a single time. CDR3 length: 13 amino acids. The V gene's germline CDR1 is ENHRY and CDR2 SYGVKD. The germline V and J ends were trimmed by 2 bases and 3 bases, with 7 bases remaining between them. The sample comprised peripheral blood. The V call is TRBV10-3, the J call TRBJ1-2; D perhaps matches TRBD1 (5 bases). The receptor's source is a man aged 45-60 years with acute or convalescent COVID-19. The CDR3 sequence is CAISEEGDYGYTF. The CDR3 coding sequence is TGTGCCATCAGTGAGGAAGGGGACTATGGCTACACCTTC.